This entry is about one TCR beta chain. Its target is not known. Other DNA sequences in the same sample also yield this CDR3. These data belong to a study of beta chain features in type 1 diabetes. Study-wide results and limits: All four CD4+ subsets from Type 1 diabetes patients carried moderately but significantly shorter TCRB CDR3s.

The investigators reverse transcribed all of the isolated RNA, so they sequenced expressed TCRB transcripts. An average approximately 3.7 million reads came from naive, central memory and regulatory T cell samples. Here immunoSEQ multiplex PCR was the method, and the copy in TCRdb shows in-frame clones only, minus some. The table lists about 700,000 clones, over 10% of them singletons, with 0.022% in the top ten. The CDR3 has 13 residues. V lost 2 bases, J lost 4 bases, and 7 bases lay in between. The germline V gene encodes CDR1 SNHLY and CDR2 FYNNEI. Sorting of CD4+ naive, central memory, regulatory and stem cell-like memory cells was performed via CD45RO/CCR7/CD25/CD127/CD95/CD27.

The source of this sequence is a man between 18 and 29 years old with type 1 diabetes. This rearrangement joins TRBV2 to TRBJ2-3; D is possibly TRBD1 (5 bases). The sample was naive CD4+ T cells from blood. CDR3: CASSEQGSDTQYF. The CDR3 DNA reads TGTGCCAGCAGTGAACAGGGATCAGATACGCAGTATTTT.